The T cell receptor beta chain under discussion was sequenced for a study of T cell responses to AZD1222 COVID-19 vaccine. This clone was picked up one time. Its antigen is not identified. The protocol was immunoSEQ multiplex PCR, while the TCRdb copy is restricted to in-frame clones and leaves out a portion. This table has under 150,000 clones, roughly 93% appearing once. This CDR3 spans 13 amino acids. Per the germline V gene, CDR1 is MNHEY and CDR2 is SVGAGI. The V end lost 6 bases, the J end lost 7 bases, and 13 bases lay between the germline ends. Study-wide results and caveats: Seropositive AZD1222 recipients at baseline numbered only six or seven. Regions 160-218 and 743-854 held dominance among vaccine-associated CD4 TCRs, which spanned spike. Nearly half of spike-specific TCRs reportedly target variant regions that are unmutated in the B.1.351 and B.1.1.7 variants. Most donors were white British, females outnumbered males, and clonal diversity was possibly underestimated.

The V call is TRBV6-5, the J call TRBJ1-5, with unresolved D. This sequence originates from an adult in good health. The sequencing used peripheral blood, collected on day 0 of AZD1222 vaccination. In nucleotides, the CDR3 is TGTGCCAGCAGAAAGGAATCAAAGCAGCCCCAGCATTTT. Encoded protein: CASRKESKQPQHF.